This TCR beta chain was profiled in a study of identifying expanded T cells in peripheral blood. The CDR3 runs 13 residues. CDR1 and CDR2 (germline): SGHRS, YFSETQ. V was cut by 0 bases and J by 5 bases, with 8 bases left in between. Generated by immunoSEQ multiplex PCR, the TCRdb table keeps only in-frame clones and is missing some. Found here are some 96,000 clones, over 75% of them singletons; the top ten hold 5.5%. The chain employs TRBV5-1 and TRBJ1-2; unclear D gene. Sequencing was carried out using blood. This TCR was sampled from a person aged 18 to 70 in good health. The CDR3 region has the DNA TGCGCCAGCAGCTTGGGCTGGGAATATGGCTACACCTTC. Its protein product is CASSLGWEYGYTF.